This passage covers 21 T cell receptor beta chains from one sample sequenced in a study of CD8 T cells in ankylosing spondylitis. TCRdb called the 5' RACE reads again in MiXCR, with one record for every CDR3 protein. Here the sample spans about 130,000 distinct CDR3 sequences, roughly an eighth being singletons. Sequenced input: blood, either unsorted or a sorted T cell fraction (not recorded which). The origin of the receptors is a female donor with ankylosing spondylitis or in good health (not recorded which).

This chain uses TRBV6-1 with TRBJ2-1; TRBD2 aligns across 10 bases. Germline CDR1 is MNHNS and CDR2 is SASEGT. This CDR3 has 18 amino acids. The V gene end was trimmed by 6 bases and the J gene end by 4 bases; junction bases not matched to a gene: 15. The CDR3 DNA reads as TGTGCCAGCAGCCGAGGGACTAGCGCGAGGGGAAGATACAATGAGCAGTTCTTC. Its protein product is CASSRGTSARGRYNEQFF.

This clonotype was counted at least ten times. CDR3: CSASPPNLNNEQFF. The CDR3 nucleotides are TGCAGTGCAAGCCCACCGAACCTTAACAATGAGCAGTTCTTC. The chain employs TRBV20-1 and TRBJ2-1; the D is unclear. V was pared by 6 bases and J by 5 bases, with 17 bases between. The CDR3 is made up of 14 amino acids. Germline assignment: CDR1 DFQATT and CDR2 SNEGSKA (reference sequence).

This clonotype appeared a few times. This chain uses TRBV21-1 with TRBJ2-2; TRBD1 is taken as the D call from the table, unchecked against the DNA. TRBV21-1 is a known pseudogene. This CDR3 contains 15 residues. The CDR3: CASSMDRENTGELFF. CDR3 nucleotides: TGTGCCAGCAGCATGGACAGGGAAAACACCGGGGAGCTGTTTTTT.

This chain uses TRBV20-1 with TRBJ1-2; D unclear. The CDR3 loop spans 12 amino acids. V lost 6 bases and J lost 0, with 8 bases in between. The V gene's germline CDR1 is DFQATT and CDR2 SNEGSKA (reference sequence). CDR3 DNA: TGCAGTGCGGCCGGACCTAACTATGGCTACACCTTC. It encodes CSAAGPNYGYTF.

This clonotype appeared a few times. V and J are TRBV20-1 and TRBJ1-2; D unresolved. The CDR3 covers 15 residues. Germline CDR1 and CDR2: DFQATT and SNEGSKA (reference sequence). The germline V and J ends were trimmed by 0 bases and 0 bases, with 11 bases remaining between them. The CDR3: CSARDPGSSNYGYTF. CDR3 nucleotide sequence: TGCAGTGCTAGAGATCCTGGCAGCTCTAACTATGGCTACACCTTC.

The chain joins TRBV10-3 to TRBJ2-7, with D unresolved. CDR1 and CDR2 from the germline V gene are ENHRY and SYGVKD. The V end was cut by 3 bases, the J end by 0 bases, with 9 bases between. The CDR3 covers 14 residues. Written as DNA, the CDR3 is TGTGCCATCAGTGACGGCGGTAACTCCTACGAGCAGTACTTC. Its protein is CAISDGGNSYEQYF.

The sample holds many counts of this clonotype. This rearrangement joins TRBV5-1 to TRBJ2-1, with 12 bases matching TRBD2. The V segment lost 2 bases and the J segment 8 bases; nucleotides outside the gene matches: 8. The length of the CDR3 is 16 residues. The germline CDR1 and CDR2 sequences are SGHRS and YFSETQ. Here the CDR3 DNA reads TGCGCCAGCAGCTTCCTGAGACTAGCGGGAGTACATGAGCAGTTCTTC. As protein: CASSFLRLAGVHEQFF. The entire variable domain, with the rest obtained from reference TRBV5-1 and TRBJ2-1, is as follows: KAGVTQTPRYLIKTRGQQVTLSCSPISGHRSVSWYQQTPGQGLQFLFEYFSETQRNKGNFPGRFSGRQFSNSRSEMNVSTLELGDSALYLCASSFLRLAGVHEQFFGPGTRLTVL.

This clonotype occurred a few times. The chain is built from TRBV9 and TRBJ2-3; D perhaps matches TRBD2 (7 bases). The CDR3 is 18 residues long. V shed 0 bases and J shed 2 bases, with 19 bases lying between them. In germline, CDR1 is SGDLS, CDR2 YYNGEE. The CDR3 DNA sequence: TGTGCCAGCAGCGTAGACGGGGGGCCTTTCAGCTACACAGATACGCAGTATTTT. It codes for CASSVDGGPFSYTDTQYF. The complete variable domain, with remaining parts taken from reference TRBV9 and TRBJ2-3, reads DSGVTQTPKHLITATGQRVTLRCSPRSGDLSVYWYQQSLDQGLQFLIQYYNGEERAKGNILERFSAQQFPDLHSELNLSSLELGDSALYFCASSVDGGPFSYTDTQYFGPGTRLTVL.

V and J are TRBV5-1 and TRBJ1-4, with D possibly matching TRBD1 (6 bases). The germline CDR1 and CDR2 sequences are SGHRS and YFSETQ. This CDR3 is built from 16 residues. V lost 4 bases to trimming and J lost 3 bases, with 16 bases between them. DNA for the CDR3: TGCGCCAGCAGCATGGCGGGGGGCTGGGCTAATGAAAAACTGTTTTTT. This codes for CASSMAGGWANEKLFF.

Ten or more counts support this clonotype. The chain joins TRBV29-1 to TRBJ1-2; 7 bases agree with TRBD1. The CDR3 extends over 16 amino acids. The trim removed 2 bases at V and 7 bases at J, leaving 16 bases unmatched. Germline V CDR1 and CDR2: SQVTM, ANQGSEA. The CDR3 DNA follows: TGCAGCGTTGAAAAAATAGGGGACAGCAAGGGGGGTGGCTACACCTTC. The encoded protein is CSVEKIGDSKGGGYTF.

This chain joins TRBV20-1 and TRBJ2-7; the match to TRBD2 covers 8 bases. CDR3 size: 14 residues. V trimming: 3 bases; J trimming: 2 bases; junction bases outside the gene matches: 6. Germline V lookup: CDR1 DFQATT, CDR2 SNEGSKA (reference sequence). The CDR3 sequence is CSASSPRGAYEQYF. CDR3 DNA sequence: TGCAGTGCTAGCAGTCCGCGGGGGGCCTACGAGCAGTACTTC.

The rearrangement uses TRBV12-3 or TRBV12-4 and TRBJ2-3; 8 bases align to TRBD1. The CDR3 is 15 residues long. J gave up 3 bases and V 6 bases, and 8 bases lay outside the gene matches. CDR3 protein: CASSPRDRRTDTQYF. The CDR3 DNA is TGTGCCAGCAGCCCCCGGGACAGGAGAACAGATACGCAGTATTTT.

This clonotype has just a few counts. The genes are TRBV12-3 or TRBV12-4 and TRBJ2-7, with 12 bases identical to TRBD2. The CDR3 is 16 amino acids. The J segment lost 6 bases and the V segment lost 1 base, leaving 7 bases of the junction unmatched. CDR3 bases: TGTGCCAGCAGTTTAGGGACTAGCGGGAAGAGGGGCGAGCAGTACTTC. Translation: CASSLGTSGKRGEQYF.

Ten or more counts support this clonotype. V and J are TRBV5-1 and TRBJ1-1; TRBD1 might be the D (6 bases). Trimming cost V 4 bases and J 11 bases, with 15 bases left between them. CDR1 and CDR2 (germline): SGHRS, YFSETQ. There are 12 residues in the CDR3. The CDR3 protein is CASSMSGTSAFF. The CDR3 nucleotides are TGCGCCAGCAGCATGTCCGGGACAAGCGCTTTCTTT.

This clonotype was seen many times. This chain uses TRBV20-1 with TRBJ1-4; TRBD1 matches at 7 bases. This CDR3 has 15 residues. Trimming took 1 base from V and 6 from J; bases not matched to a gene: 8. CDR1 and CDR2 from the germline V gene are DFQATT and SNEGSKA (reference sequence). DNA of the CDR3: TGCAGTGCTAGAGGCCAGACAGGGATTGATGAAAAACTGTTTTTT. Amino acid sequence: CSARGQTGIDEKLFF.

This clonotype was seen repeatedly, ten times or more. This rearrangement joins TRBV5-1 to TRBJ1-6, with D perhaps TRBD1 (6 bases). The V end was cut by 2 bases, the J end by 0 bases, with 9 bases between. This CDR3 has 16 residues. CDR1 is SGHRS, CDR2 YFSETQ, per germline. The CDR3 coding sequence is TGCGCCAGCAGCTTCGACAGGAGCTCCTATAATTCACCCCTCCACTTT. It is translated as CASSFDRSSYNSPLHF.

In its sample, this clonotype was seen a few times. A much larger clone differs by one base, so this may be a read error. The V and J genes are TRBV20-1 and TRBJ2-4, with D tentatively TRBD2 (6 bases). The germline gives CDR1 DFQATT, CDR2 SNEGSKA (reference sequence). Trimming pared 6 bases from V and 12 bases from J, leaving 15 bases between. CDR3 length: 11 amino acids. CDR3 residues: CSAQAGDSQYF. CDR3 bases: TGCAGTGCACAAGCGGGCGACAGTCAGTACTTC.

The J gene is TRBJ1-2, the V gene TRBV12-3 or TRBV12-4; 7 nucleotides match TRBD1. The CDR3 runs to 15 residues. Trimming cost V 5 bases and J 7 bases; bases outside gene matches: 13. This CDR3 reads CASSLGQDPMGGYTF. CDR3 nucleotide sequence: TGTGCCAGCAGTCTAGGACAGGACCCGATGGGTGGCTACACCTTC.

V usage is TRBV5-1 and J usage is TRBJ2-2; the match to TRBD2 covers 15 bases. The CDR3 loop spans 16 amino acids. Germline values: CDR1 SGHRS, CDR2 YFSETQ. V was pared by 3 bases and J by 6 bases, with 3 bases of the junction left unmatched. The CDR3 reads CASSWGLAGGAGELFF. DNA for the CDR3: TGCGCCAGCAGCTGGGGACTAGCGGGAGGAGCCGGGGAGCTGTTTTTT.

The gene calls are TRBV15 and TRBJ2-2, with 7 bases lining up with TRBD2. CDR3 size: 15 residues. V lost 7 bases, J lost 2 bases, and 7 bases stayed unmatched. Germline loops: CDR1 LNHNV, CDR2 YYDKDF (reference sequence). CDR3 sequence (DNA): TGTGCCACCAATGGCGGGGGTGCAAACACCGGGGAGCTGTTTTTT. Protein sequence: CATNGGGANTGELFF.

This clonotype has ten or more counts. J is TRBJ2-1 and V is TRBV3-1; D not certain. The CDR3 contains 16 residues. CDR1 and CDR2 (germline): LGHDT, YNNKEL (reference sequence). Between the trimmed V and J ends, which lost 0 bases and 2 bases, there was a span of 11 bases. This CDR3 is CASSQDALQAYNEQFF. The CDR3, as DNA: TGTGCCAGCAGCCAAGACGCCCTCCAGGCCTACAATGAGCAGTTCTTC.